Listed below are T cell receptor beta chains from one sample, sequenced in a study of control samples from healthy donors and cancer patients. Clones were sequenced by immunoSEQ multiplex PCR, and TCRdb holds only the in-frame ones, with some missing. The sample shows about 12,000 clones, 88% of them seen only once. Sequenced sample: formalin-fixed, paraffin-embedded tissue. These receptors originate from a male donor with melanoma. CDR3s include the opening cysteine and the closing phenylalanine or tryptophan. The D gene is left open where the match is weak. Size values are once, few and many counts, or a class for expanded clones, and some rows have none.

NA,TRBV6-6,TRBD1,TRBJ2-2,TGTGCCAGCAGTGGACAGGGTCATATCGCCGGGGAGCTGTTTTTT,CASSGQGHIAGELFF
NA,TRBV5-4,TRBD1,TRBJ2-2,TGTGCCAGCAGCTTGGCCGGGACAGGGAGCACCGGGGAGCTGTTTTTT,CASSLAGTGSTGELFF
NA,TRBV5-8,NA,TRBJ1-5,TGTGCCAGCAGCTTAGTTTGGGGCAATCAGCCCCAGCATTTT,CASSLVWGNQPQHF
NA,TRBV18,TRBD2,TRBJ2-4,TGTGCCAGCTCACCACCGACTAGCGGGAGTAACAAAAACATTCAGTACTTC,CASSPPTSGSNKNIQYF
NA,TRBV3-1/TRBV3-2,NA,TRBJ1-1,TGTGCCAGCAGCCCTACCATGAACACTGAAGCTTTCTTT,CASSPTMNTEAFF
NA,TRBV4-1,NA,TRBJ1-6,TGCGCCACCTCGGGGGGCAGAGCAACTCATTCACCCCTCCACTTT,CATSGGRATHSPLHF
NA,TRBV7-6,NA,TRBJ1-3,TGTGCCAGCAGCTTCACAGAGGCTGGAAACACCATATATTTT,CASSFTEAGNTIYF
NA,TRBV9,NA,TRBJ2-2,TGTGCCAGCAGCGTAGACTCTGACTCGAGGGAGCTGTTTTTT,CASSVDSDSRELFF
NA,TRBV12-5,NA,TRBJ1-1,TGTGCTAGTGGTTACGGGCAGAAGAACACTGAAGCTTTCTTT,CASGYGQKNTEAFF
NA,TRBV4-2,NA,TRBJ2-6,TGTGCCAGCAGCCAAGAGTTATCTGGGGCCAACGTCCTGACTTTC,CASSQELSGANVLTF
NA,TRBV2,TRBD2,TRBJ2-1,TGTGCCAGCATTTGGGGACTAGCGGGCAATGAGCAGTTCTTC,CASIWGLAGNEQFF
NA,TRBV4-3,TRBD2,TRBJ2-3,TGCGCCAGCAGCCAAGAATTATCGGCTAGCGGAAGCACAGATACGCAGTATTTT,CASSQELSASGSTDTQYF
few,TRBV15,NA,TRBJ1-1,TGTGCCACCAGCAGAGATTTTAAGGGTGAGCCTTTCTTT,CATSRDFKGEPFF
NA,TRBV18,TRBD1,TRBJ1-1,TGTGCCAGCTCATCACCCCTGACAGGGGGTAAAGGTTCTTTCTTT,CASSSPLTGGKGSFF
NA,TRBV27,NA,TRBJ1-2,TGTGCCAGCAGTTTATCGCCCGGCGGCTATGGCTACACCTTC,CASSLSPGGYGYTF
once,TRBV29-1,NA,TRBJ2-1,TGCAGCGTTGAGGGACGGTATGAGCAGTTCTTC,CSVEGRYEQFF
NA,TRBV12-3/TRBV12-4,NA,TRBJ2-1,TGTGCCAGCCTCGGCTTCCATGAGCAGTTCTTC,CASLGFHEQFF
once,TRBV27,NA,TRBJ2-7,TGTGCCAGCAGGACCGCTGCACCCGAGGGTGCCGAGCAGTACTTC,CASRTAAPEGAEQYF
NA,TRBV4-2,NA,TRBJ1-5,TGTGCCAGCAGCTCTGGGGAGCAGCCCCAGCATTTT,CASSSGEQPQHF
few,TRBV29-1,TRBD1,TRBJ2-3,TGCAGCGTGAGGGGGACAGGGGCCACAGATACGCAGTATTTT,CSVRGTGATDTQYF
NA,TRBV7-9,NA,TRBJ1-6,TGTGCCAGCAGCTTGGAACGGAATTCACCCCTCCACTTT,CASSLERNSPLHF
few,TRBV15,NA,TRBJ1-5,TGTGCCACCAGCATGGGGTTGAGCAATCAGCCCCAGCATTTT,CATSMGLSNQPQHF
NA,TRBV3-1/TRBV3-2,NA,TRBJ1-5,TGTGCCAGCAGCCAGGGGGCTAGCAATCAGCCCCAGCATTTT,CASSQGASNQPQHF
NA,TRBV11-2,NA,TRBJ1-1,TGTGCCAGCAGCTTTGAAGGGGGTACGTGGACTGAAGCTTTCTTT,CASSFEGGTWTEAFF
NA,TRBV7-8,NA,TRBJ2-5,TGTGCCAGCAGCTTTGAGGGAGGACAGACCCAGTACTTC,CASSFEGGQTQYF
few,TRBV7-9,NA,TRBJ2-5,TGTGCCAGCAGCCAAGGCAGAAAGACCCAGTACTTC,CASSQGRKTQYF
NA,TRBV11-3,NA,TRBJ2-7,TGTGCCAGCAGCTTAGATTCCTCCCCCTCCAACGAGCAGTACTTC,CASSLDSSPSNEQYF
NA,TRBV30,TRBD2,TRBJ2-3,TGTGCCTGGAGTGTACTTGGCGGGAGTACAGATACGCAGTATTTT,CAWSVLGGSTDTQYF
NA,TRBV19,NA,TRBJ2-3,TGTGCCAGTAGTATAGTTGCGGGCCACAGAGATACGCAGTATTTT,CASSIVAGHRDTQYF
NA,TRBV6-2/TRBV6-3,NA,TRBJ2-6,TGTGCCAGCAGTTCCAGAGGTATTTCTGGGGCCAACGTCCTGACTTTC,CASSSRGISGANVLTF
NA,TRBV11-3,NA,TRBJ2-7,TGTGCCAGCAGCTTATCGGATTCCTACGAGCAGTACTTC,CASSLSDSYEQYF
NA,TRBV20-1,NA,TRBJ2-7,TGCAGTGCTACCCCCCTCTGGGAGCAGTACTTC,CSATPLWEQYF